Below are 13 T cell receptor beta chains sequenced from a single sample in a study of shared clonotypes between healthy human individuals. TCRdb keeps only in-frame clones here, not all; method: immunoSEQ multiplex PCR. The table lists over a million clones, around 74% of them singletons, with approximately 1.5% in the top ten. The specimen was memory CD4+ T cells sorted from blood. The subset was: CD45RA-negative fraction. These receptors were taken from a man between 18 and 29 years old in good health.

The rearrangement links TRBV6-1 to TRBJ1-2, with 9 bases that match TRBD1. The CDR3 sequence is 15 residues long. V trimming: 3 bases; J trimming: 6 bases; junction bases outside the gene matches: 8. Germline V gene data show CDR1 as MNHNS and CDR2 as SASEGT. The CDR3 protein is CASSDPGTGKNGYTF. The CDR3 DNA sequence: TGTGCCAGCAGTGACCCCGGGACAGGGAAGAATGGCTACACCTTC.

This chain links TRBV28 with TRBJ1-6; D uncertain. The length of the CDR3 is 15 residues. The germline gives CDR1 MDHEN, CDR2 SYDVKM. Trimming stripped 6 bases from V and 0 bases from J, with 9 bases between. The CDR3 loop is CASRKSSSYNSPLHF. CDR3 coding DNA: TGTGCCAGCAGAAAGTCCAGCTCCTATAATTCACCCCTCCACTTT.

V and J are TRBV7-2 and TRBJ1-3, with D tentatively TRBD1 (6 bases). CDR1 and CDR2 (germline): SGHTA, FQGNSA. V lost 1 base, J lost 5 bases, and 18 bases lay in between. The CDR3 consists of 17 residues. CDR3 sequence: CASSLGPGARGRNTIYF. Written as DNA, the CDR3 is TGTGCCAGCAGCTTAGGTCCGGGGGCTCGGGGAAGAAACACCATATATTTT.

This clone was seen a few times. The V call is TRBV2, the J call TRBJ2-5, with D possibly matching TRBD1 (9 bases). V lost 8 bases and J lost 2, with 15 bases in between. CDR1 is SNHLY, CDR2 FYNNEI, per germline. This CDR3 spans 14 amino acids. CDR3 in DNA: TGTGCCAGCCCGGGGGGGACAGGGCAAGAGACCCAGTACTTC. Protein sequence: CASPGGTGQETQYF.

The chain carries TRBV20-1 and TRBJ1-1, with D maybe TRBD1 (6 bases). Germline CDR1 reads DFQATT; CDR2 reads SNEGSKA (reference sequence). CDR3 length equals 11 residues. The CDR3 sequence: CRGHLNTEAFF. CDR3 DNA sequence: TGCAGGGGACATTTGAACACTGAAGCTTTCTTT.

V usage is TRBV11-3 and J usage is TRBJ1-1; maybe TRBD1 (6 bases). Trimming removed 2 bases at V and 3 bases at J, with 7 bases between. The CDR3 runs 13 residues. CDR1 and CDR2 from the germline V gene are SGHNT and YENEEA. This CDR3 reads CASSLYRDTEAFF. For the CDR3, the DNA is TGTGCCAGCAGCTTATACAGGGACACTGAAGCTTTCTTT.

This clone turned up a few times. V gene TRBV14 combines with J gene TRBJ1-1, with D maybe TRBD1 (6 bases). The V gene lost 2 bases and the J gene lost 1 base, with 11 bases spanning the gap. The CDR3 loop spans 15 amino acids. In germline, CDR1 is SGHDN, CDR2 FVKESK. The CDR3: CASSQPRGGNTEAFF. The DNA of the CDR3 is TGTGCCAGCAGCCAACCCCGAGGGGGGAACACTGAAGCTTTCTTT.

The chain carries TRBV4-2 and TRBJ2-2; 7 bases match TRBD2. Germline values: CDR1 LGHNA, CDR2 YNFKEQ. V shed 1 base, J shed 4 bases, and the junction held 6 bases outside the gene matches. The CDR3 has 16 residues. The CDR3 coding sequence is TGTGCCAGCAGCCAAGGTCCGGGGGGTGGCACCGGGGAGCTGTTTTTT. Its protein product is CASSQGPGGGTGELFF.

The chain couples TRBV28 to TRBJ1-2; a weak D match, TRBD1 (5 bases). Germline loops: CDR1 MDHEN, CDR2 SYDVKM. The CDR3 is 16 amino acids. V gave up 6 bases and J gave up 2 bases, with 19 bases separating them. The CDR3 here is CASSTPGGKVNYGYTF. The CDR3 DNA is TGTGCCAGCAGCACTCCGGGGGGGAAAGTCAACTATGGCTACACCTTC.

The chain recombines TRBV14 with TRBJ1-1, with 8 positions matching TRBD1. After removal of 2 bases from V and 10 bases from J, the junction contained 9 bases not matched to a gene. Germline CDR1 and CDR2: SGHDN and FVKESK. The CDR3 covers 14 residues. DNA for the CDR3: TGTGCCAGCAGCCAAAAGGACAGGGTGGGACGAGCTTTCTTT. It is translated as CASSQKDRVGRAFF.

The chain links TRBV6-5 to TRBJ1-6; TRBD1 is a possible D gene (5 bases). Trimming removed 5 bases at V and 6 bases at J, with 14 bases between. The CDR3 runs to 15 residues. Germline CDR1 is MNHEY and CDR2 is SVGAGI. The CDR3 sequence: CASSNAGVGNSPLHF. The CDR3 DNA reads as TGTGCCAGCAGTAACGCGGGGGTGGGTAATTCACCCCTCCACTTT.

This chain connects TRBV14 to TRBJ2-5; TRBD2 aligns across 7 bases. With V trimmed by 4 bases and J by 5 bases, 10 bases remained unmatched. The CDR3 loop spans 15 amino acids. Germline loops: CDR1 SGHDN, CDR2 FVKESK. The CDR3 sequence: CASSRPGRRLETQYF. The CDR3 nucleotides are TGTGCCAGCAGCCGGCCCGGGAGGAGATTGGAGACCCAGTACTTC.

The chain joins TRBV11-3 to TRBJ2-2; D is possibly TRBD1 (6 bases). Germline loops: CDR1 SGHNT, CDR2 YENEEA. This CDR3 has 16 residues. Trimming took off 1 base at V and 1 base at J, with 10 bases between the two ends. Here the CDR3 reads CASSLGGTRNTGELFF. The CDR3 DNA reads TGTGCCAGCAGCTTAGGTGGGACAAGGAACACCGGGGAGCTGTTTTTT.